The 7 T cell receptor beta chains below all came from one sample that was sequenced in a study of PD-1 blockade in classical Hodgkin lymphoma. All trial patients relapsed after autologous stem cell transplantation. Libraries were prepared by immunoSEQ multiplex PCR; TCRdb keeps only in-frame clonotypes and omits some of them. The data contain about 110,000 clones, 80% to 90% of them singletons. The sequencing used peripheral blood mononuclear cells (PBMCs), collected before the second cycle of nivolumab. The receptors shown here come from a human donor with classical Hodgkin lymphoma.

The gene calls are TRBV5-8 and TRBJ2-3, with unresolved D. This CDR3 is built from 15 residues. Trimming took off 0 bases at V and 2 bases at J, with 10 bases between the two ends. Germline-derived CDR1 and CDR2 are SGHTS and YDEGEE. This CDR3 reads CASSLGTGNTDTQYF. The CDR3 nucleotides are TGTGCCAGCAGCTTGGGGACGGGTAACACAGATACGCAGTATTTT.

The chain uses TRBV7-2 and TRBJ1-2; the D gene is possibly TRBD1 (5 bases). Germline V gene data show CDR1 as SGHTA and CDR2 as FQGNSA. V shed 2 bases and J shed 5 bases, with 6 bases lying between them. The CDR3 spans 12 residues. The CDR3 here is CASSLQGYGYTF. The CDR3 bases are TGTGCCAGCAGCTTACAGGGTTATGGCTACACCTTC.

This clone occurred a few times. The chain recombines TRBV14 with TRBJ1-5; 7 positions match TRBD1. V gave up 1 base and J gave up 6 bases; unmatched junction bases: 9. The CDR3 length is 16 residues. Germline CDR1 SGHDN, CDR2 FVKESK. CDR3 in amino acids: CASSQGLDRVGQPQHF. The DNA for the CDR3 is TGTGCCAGCAGCCAAGGCCTCGACAGGGTGGGTCAGCCCCAGCATTTT.

The CDR3 sequence: CASSYSGTGNYEQYF. CDR3 sequence (DNA): TGTGCCAGCAGTTACTCCGGGACAGGGAACTACGAGCAGTACTTC. This chain uses TRBV6-5 with TRBJ2-7; TRBD1 agrees at 9 bases. Trimming took 0 bases from V and 3 from J; bases not matched to a gene: 3. The CDR3 has 15 amino acids. Per the germline V gene, CDR1 is MNHEY and CDR2 is SVGAGI.

The CDR3 loop is CASVRWRGGETQYF. CDR3 in DNA: TGTGCCAGCGTCAGGTGGAGAGGGGGAGAGACCCAGTACTTC. The chain carries TRBV6-4 and TRBJ2-5, with D perhaps matching TRBD1 (6 bases). The CDR3 totals 14 residues. Trimming pared 8 bases from V and 4 bases from J, leaving 17 bases between. Per the germline V gene, CDR1 is MRHNA and CDR2 is SNTAGT.

V is TRBV7-9 and J is TRBJ1-4; TRBD1 matches 11 bases. Looked up from germline, CDR1 is SEHNR and CDR2 is FQNEAQ (reference sequence). CDR3 length: 15 amino acids. The V and J ends lost 5 bases and 8 bases, in that order; junction bases with no gene match: 7. CDR3 amino acids: CASSPGQGASEKLFF. The CDR3 DNA is TGTGCCAGCAGCCCTGGACAGGGGGCGTCGGAAAAACTGTTTTTT.

This chain uses TRBV18 with TRBJ2-7; D not resolved. The V and J ends lost 3 bases and 9 bases respectively, with 15 bases between them. The CDR3 runs to 13 residues. CDR1 KGHSH and CDR2 LQKENI come from the germline V gene. The CDR3 DNA follows: TGTGCCAGCTCACCGACCGACGAGGCGGCGCAGTACTTC. It translates to CASSPTDEAAQYF.